This T cell receptor (beta chain) comes out of a study of cytomegalovirus exposure and HLA in healthy donors. Study results and limitations: The authors assumed roughly uniform sequencing depth across donors for presence/absence analyses. In a later analysis, productive TCRs from donors in an Asian-associated ancestry cluster reportedly carried fewer N-insertions than the cohort mean.

As to this clone: Its antigen is unidentified.

Primers: 60 Vbeta forward and 13 Jbeta reverse. Measured with immunoSEQ multiplex PCR; TCRdb has only the in-frame clones, and not every one. The sample carries 150,000 to 200,000 clones, around 80% recorded once. The germline CDR1 and CDR2 sequences are MNHEY and SVGAGI. V trimming: 5 bases; J trimming: 4 bases; junction bases outside the gene matches: 6. The CDR3 loop spans 14 amino acids. This sequence was found in a man between 18 and 35 years old in good health and CMV-seronegative. The chain carries TRBV6-5 and TRBJ1-2; 8 bases are shared with TRBD1. Sequenced: PBMCs. The CDR3 protein is CASSRGTGLYGYTF. As DNA, the CDR3 is TGTGCCAGCAGTCGGGGGACAGGCCTCTATGGCTACACCTTC.